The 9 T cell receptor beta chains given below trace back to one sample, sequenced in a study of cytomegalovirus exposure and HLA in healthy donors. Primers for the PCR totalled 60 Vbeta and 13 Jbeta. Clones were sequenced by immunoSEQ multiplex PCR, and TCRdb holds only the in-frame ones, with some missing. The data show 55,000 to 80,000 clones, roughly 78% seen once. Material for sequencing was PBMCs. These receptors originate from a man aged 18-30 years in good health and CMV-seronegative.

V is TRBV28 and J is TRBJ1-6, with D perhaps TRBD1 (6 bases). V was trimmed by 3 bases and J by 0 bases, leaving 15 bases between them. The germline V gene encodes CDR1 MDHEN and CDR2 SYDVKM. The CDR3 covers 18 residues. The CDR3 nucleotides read TGTGCCAGCAGTTTCCCCGGACAGTTAAGCTCCTATAATTCACCCCTCCACTTT. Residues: CASSFPGQLSSYNSPLHF. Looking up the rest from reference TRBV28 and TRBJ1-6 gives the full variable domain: DVKVTQSSRYLVKRTGEKVFLECVQDMDHENMFWYRQDPGLGLRLIYFSYDVKMKEKGDIPEGYSVSREKKERFSLILESASTNQTSMYLCASSFPGQLSSYNSPLHFGNGTRLTVT.

The CDR3, as DNA: TGTGCCAGCAGCGTTTCCGGGGGGCCCACGGACTATGGCTACACCTTC. This encodes CASSVSGGPTDYGYTF. This chain links TRBV9 with TRBJ1-2, with D maybe TRBD1 (6 bases). This CDR3 comprises 16 residues. V lost 2 bases and J lost 3, with 17 bases in between. Germline CDR1 SGDLS, CDR2 YYNGEE.

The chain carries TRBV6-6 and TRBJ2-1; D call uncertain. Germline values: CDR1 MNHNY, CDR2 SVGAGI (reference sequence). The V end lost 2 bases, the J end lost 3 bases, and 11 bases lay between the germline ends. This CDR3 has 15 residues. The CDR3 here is CASSYVHGFYNEQFF. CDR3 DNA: TGTGCCAGCAGTTACGTTCACGGTTTCTACAATGAGCAGTTCTTC.

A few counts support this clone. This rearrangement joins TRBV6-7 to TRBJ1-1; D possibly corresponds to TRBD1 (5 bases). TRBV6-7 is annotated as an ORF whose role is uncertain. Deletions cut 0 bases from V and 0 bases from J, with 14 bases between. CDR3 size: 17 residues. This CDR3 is CASSYSLVKDMNTEAFF. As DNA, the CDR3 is TGTGCCAGCAGTTACTCGTTAGTAAAGGACATGAACACTGAAGCTTTCTTT.

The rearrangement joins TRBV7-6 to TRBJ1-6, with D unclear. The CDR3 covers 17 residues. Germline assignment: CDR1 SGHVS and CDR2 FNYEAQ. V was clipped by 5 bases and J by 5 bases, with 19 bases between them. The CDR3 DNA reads TGTGCCAGCAGCCCGTCCAGCGAGAGATCTCATAATTCACCCCTCCACTTT. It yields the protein CASSPSSERSHNSPLHF.

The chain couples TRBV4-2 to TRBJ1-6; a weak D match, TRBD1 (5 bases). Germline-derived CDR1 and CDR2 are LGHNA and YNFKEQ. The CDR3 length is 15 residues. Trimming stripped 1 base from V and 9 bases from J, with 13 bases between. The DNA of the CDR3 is TGTGCCAGCAGCCAAGGTTGGGGCCTTGGTTCACCCCTCCACTTT. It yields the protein CASSQGWGLGSPLHF.

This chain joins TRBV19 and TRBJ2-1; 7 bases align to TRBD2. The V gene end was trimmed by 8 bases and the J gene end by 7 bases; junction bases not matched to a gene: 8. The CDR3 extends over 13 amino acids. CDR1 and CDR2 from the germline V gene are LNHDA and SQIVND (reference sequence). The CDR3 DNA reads TGTGCCAGTTCTTTCGGGGAGGGGAATGAGCAGTTCTTC. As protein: CASSFGEGNEQFF. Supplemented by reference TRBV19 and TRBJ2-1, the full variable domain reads DGGITQSPKYLFRKEGQNVTLSCEQNLNHDAMYWYRQDPGQGLRLIYYSQIVNDFQKGDIAEGYSVSREKKESFPLTVTSAQKNPTAFYLCASSFGEGNEQFFGPGTRLTVL.

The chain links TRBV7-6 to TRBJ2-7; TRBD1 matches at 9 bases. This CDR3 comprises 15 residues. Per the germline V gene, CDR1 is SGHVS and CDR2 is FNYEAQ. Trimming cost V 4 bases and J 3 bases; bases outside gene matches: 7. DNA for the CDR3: TGTGCCAGCAGCTCCACCGGGACAGGGCGCTACGAGCAGTACTTC. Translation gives CASSSTGTGRYEQYF.

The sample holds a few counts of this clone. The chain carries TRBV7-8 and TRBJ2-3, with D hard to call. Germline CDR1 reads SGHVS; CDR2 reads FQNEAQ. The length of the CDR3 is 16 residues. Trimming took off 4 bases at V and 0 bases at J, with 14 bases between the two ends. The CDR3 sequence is CASSSLRLTSTDTQYF. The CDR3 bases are TGTGCCAGCAGCTCCCTCCGACTGACTAGCACAGATACGCAGTATTTT.